This is a list of T cell receptor beta chains from one sample in a study of blood T cells in healthy people across ages. TCRdb re-called the 5' RACE reads with MiXCR, one entry per CDR3 protein. The table lists some 860,000 distinct CDR3 sequences, about 61% of them singletons. Sequencing was carried out using blood. These receptors originate from a man in his forties in good health. The CDR3 runs from the conserved cysteine through the conserved F or W. Each record gives: clone size, J gene, V gene, D gene, CDR3 DNA, CDR3 protein. D genes are given only for firm matches. Size tells how often a clone was seen (once, few, many) or the class of an expanded clone, and some rows leave it out.

clone size: NA
J gene: TRBJ1-1
V gene: TRBV7-9
D gene: NA
CDR3 DNA: TGTGCCAGCAACCCTTACGCTGGGGGCGAACAGAACACTGAAGCTTTCTTT
CDR3 protein: CASNPYAGGEQNTEAFF

clone size: few
J gene: TRBJ2-3
V gene: TRBV5-1
D gene: NA
CDR3 DNA: TGCGCCAGCAGCTTGGCCGGAGGTAGCGGCACAGATACGCAGTATTTT
CDR3 protein: CASSLAGGSGTDTQYF

clone size: NA
J gene: TRBJ1-5
V gene: TRBV28
D gene: NA
CDR3 DNA: TGTGCCAGCAGTTCCCTCTGCCGCCGGGGCATAAATCAGCCCCAGCATTTT
CDR3 protein: CASSSLCRRGINQPQHF

clone size: NA
J gene: TRBJ2-5
V gene: TRBV18
D gene: NA
CDR3 DNA: TGTGCCAGCTCATCCGGGCAAGGGATAGAAGAGACCCAGTACTTC
CDR3 protein: CASSSGQGIEETQYF

clone size: NA
J gene: TRBJ2-7
V gene: TRBV4-1
D gene: TRBD1
CDR3 DNA: TGCGCCAGCAGCTACGCCGGGACAGGGGCCTACGAGCAGTACTTC
CDR3 protein: CASSYAGTGAYEQYF

clone size: NA
J gene: TRBJ2-4
V gene: TRBV20-1
D gene: NA
CDR3 DNA: TGCAGTGCGCACAGGGAGATGATAGCCAAAAACATTCAGTACTTC
CDR3 protein: CSAHREMIAKNIQYF

clone size: many
J gene: TRBJ2-3
V gene: TRBV5-1
D gene: TRBD2
CDR3 DNA: TGCGCCAGCAGCTTGGGACTAGCGGGAGGACCAGATACGCAGTATTTT
CDR3 protein: CASSLGLAGGPDTQYF

clone size: NA
J gene: TRBJ2-4
V gene: TRBV7-3
D gene: TRBD1
CDR3 DNA: TGTGCCAGCAGCCTCAGCTACGCCGGGACAGGAGGCGAGTCTACCAAAAACATTCAGTACTTC
CDR3 protein: CASSLSYAGTGGESTKNIQYF

clone size: NA
J gene: TRBJ2-4
V gene: TRBV5-1
D gene: NA
CDR3 DNA: TGCGCCAGCAGCCCGCGAGCAGGGCGGTTTGGAGTAGAAAACATTCAGTACTTC
CDR3 protein: CASSPRAGRFGVENIQYF

clone size: few
J gene: TRBJ1-2
V gene: TRBV4-2
D gene: NA
CDR3 DNA: TGTGCCAGCAGCCAAGAATTAGACAGCTATGGCTACACCTTC
CDR3 protein: CASSQELDSYGYTF

clone size: many
J gene: TRBJ2-3
V gene: TRBV7-2
D gene: TRBD2
CDR3 DNA: TGTGCCAGCAGCTTAGGTCAGCGGGACACAGATACGCAGTATTTT
CDR3 protein: CASSLGQRDTDTQYF

clone size: NA
J gene: TRBJ2-1
V gene: TRBV7-3
D gene: TRBD2
CDR3 DNA: TGTGCCAGCAGCCGTGGACTAGCGGGGGGCCAGGGGAATGAGCAGTTCTTC
CDR3 protein: CASSRGLAGGQGNEQFF

clone size: once
J gene: TRBJ2-5
V gene: TRBV6-6
D gene: NA
CDR3 DNA: TGTGCCAGCGGCATGACCGGGAAGAAGTACTTC
CDR3 protein: CASGMTGKKYF

clone size: NA
J gene: TRBJ2-7
V gene: TRBV7-2
D gene: NA
CDR3 DNA: TGTGCCCGCAGCATCAATTCGGGGAGCTCCTACGAGCAGTACTTC
CDR3 protein: CARSINSGSSYEQYF

clone size: NA
J gene: TRBJ2-7
V gene: TRBV12-3/TRBV12-4
D gene: NA
CDR3 DNA: TGTGCCAGCAGTAACCCCCGGGACGGCGGTTGGGAGCAGTACTTC
CDR3 protein: CASSNPRDGGWEQYF

clone size: NA
J gene: TRBJ1-5
V gene: TRBV4-2
D gene: NA
CDR3 DNA: TGTGCCAGCAGCCAAGAGGGTGGTATGGCCCAGCATTTT
CDR3 protein: CASSQEGGMAQHF

clone size: NA
J gene: TRBJ1-2
V gene: TRBV25-1
D gene: NA
CDR3 DNA: TGTGCCAGCAGTGGACTCAAGGGCTACACCTTC
CDR3 protein: CASSGLKGYTF

clone size: few
J gene: TRBJ2-3
V gene: TRBV13
D gene: NA
CDR3 DNA: TGTGCCAGCAGCTTAGTTGACAGAGCGGCAGATACGCAGTATTTT
CDR3 protein: CASSLVDRAADTQYF

clone size: NA
J gene: TRBJ2-6
V gene: TRBV3-1
D gene: TRBD1
CDR3 DNA: TGTGCCAGCAGCCCCGTCGACAGGGTCGGGGCCAACGTCCTGACTTTC
CDR3 protein: CASSPVDRVGANVLTF

clone size: NA
J gene: TRBJ2-1
V gene: TRBV5-1
D gene: NA
CDR3 DNA: TGCGCCAGCACCGAGTTCGGGAGCCCCCGGGGGTCCTACAATGAGCAGTTCTTC
CDR3 protein: CASTEFGSPRGSYNEQFF

clone size: few
J gene: TRBJ1-4
V gene: TRBV7-6
D gene: NA
CDR3 DNA: TGTGCCAGCAGCTTATGGCAGCGTAATGAAAAACTGTTTTTT
CDR3 protein: CASSLWQRNEKLFF

clone size: few
J gene: TRBJ2-5
V gene: TRBV5-5
D gene: TRBD2
CDR3 DNA: TGTGCCAGCAGCTATCTAGCGGACCAAGAGACCCAGTACTTC
CDR3 protein: CASSYLADQETQYF

clone size: few
J gene: TRBJ2-5
V gene: TRBV20-1
D gene: TRBD1
CDR3 DNA: TGCAGTGCTAATCCTCGGGACAGTTACCAAGAGACCCAGTACTTC
CDR3 protein: CSANPRDSYQETQYF

clone size: NA
J gene: TRBJ1-5
V gene: TRBV29-1
D gene: NA
CDR3 DNA: TGCAGCCCGGAGACAGGCCGAAATAGCAATCAGCCCCAGCATTTT
CDR3 protein: CSPETGRNSNQPQHF

clone size: NA
J gene: TRBJ2-1
V gene: TRBV5-1
D gene: NA
CDR3 DNA: TGCGCCAGCAGCTTGGTCCAGACCCTTCCCTCCTACAATGAGCAGTTCTTC
CDR3 protein: CASSLVQTLPSYNEQFF

clone size: NA
J gene: TRBJ2-7
V gene: TRBV7-3
D gene: TRBD2
CDR3 DNA: TGTGCCAGCAGCCCAGGGGTCGGCGGGGGGGACATCAATGAGCAGTACTTC
CDR3 protein: CASSPGVGGGDINEQYF

clone size: NA
J gene: TRBJ1-2
V gene: TRBV2
D gene: NA
CDR3 DNA: TGTGCCAGCAGTGAAGAGGTTTATAAGGGGAGACCTTATGGCTACACCTTC
CDR3 protein: CASSEEVYKGRPYGYTF

clone size: NA
J gene: TRBJ2-4
V gene: TRBV7-8
D gene: NA
CDR3 DNA: TGTGCCAGCAGCCCCCGCGCGGGGTCCGGATCCAAAAACATTCAGTACTTC
CDR3 protein: CASSPRAGSGSKNIQYF

clone size: NA
J gene: TRBJ2-1
V gene: TRBV7-2
D gene: TRBD2
CDR3 DNA: TGTGCCAGCAGCTTTTTCGCGGGAGAAATCAATGAGCAGTTCTTC
CDR3 protein: CASSFFAGEINEQFF

clone size: NA
J gene: TRBJ2-1
V gene: TRBV6-5
D gene: NA
CDR3 DNA: TGTGCCAGCAGATCCCCCCCAGTCAATGAGCAGTTCTTC
CDR3 protein: CASRSPPVNEQFF

clone size: NA
J gene: TRBJ1-1
V gene: TRBV7-9
D gene: TRBD1
CDR3 DNA: TGTGCCAGCAGCTCCAACAGGGGAGGGAACACTGAAGCTTTCTTT
CDR3 protein: CASSSNRGGNTEAFF

clone size: NA
J gene: TRBJ2-4
V gene: TRBV2
D gene: NA
CDR3 DNA: TGTGCCAGCAAGGCAGAAGTATTATCAACCGGGGCCATTCAGTACTTC
CDR3 protein: CASKAEVLSTGAIQYF

clone size: few
J gene: TRBJ2-7
V gene: TRBV29-1
D gene: TRBD1
CDR3 DNA: TGCAGCGTACCGGGACAGGGTGCATACGAGCAGTACTTC
CDR3 protein: CSVPGQGAYEQYF

clone size: few
J gene: TRBJ2-7
V gene: TRBV29-1
D gene: NA
CDR3 DNA: TGCAGCGTTGAGATGTCGGGTCTAGTTGGCGAGCAGTACTTC
CDR3 protein: CSVEMSGLVGEQYF

clone size: NA
J gene: TRBJ2-7
V gene: TRBV12-3/TRBV12-4
D gene: TRBD1
CDR3 DNA: TGTGCCAGCAGTTCCTGGACAGGGGGCCACGAGCAGTACTTC
CDR3 protein: CASSSWTGGHEQYF

clone size: NA
J gene: TRBJ2-7
V gene: TRBV29-1
D gene: NA
CDR3 DNA: TGCAGCGGAGTCTTCAGCGACGAGCAGTACTTC
CDR3 protein: CSGVFSDEQYF

clone size: NA
J gene: TRBJ2-1
V gene: TRBV18
D gene: TRBD2
CDR3 DNA: TGTGCCAGCTCCGGACTAGCGGGGGACAATGAGCAGTTCTTC
CDR3 protein: CASSGLAGDNEQFF

clone size: once
J gene: TRBJ1-1
V gene: TRBV12-3/TRBV12-4
D gene: NA
CDR3 DNA: TGTGCCAGCAGTTCAAACAGGGACTTGAGGACTGAAGCTTTCTTT
CDR3 protein: CASSSNRDLRTEAFF

clone size: NA
J gene: TRBJ2-1
V gene: TRBV6-6
D gene: TRBD1
CDR3 DNA: TGTGCCAGCAGTTTTTTCGGACAGGGATCCTACAATGAGCAGTTCTTC
CDR3 protein: CASSFFGQGSYNEQFF

clone size: few
J gene: TRBJ2-5
V gene: TRBV5-1
D gene: NA
CDR3 DNA: TGCGCCAGCAGTCTGTTAGGGGTCCACGGGGAGACCCAGTACTTC
CDR3 protein: CASSLLGVHGETQYF

clone size: NA
J gene: TRBJ1-1
V gene: TRBV7-3
D gene: NA
CDR3 DNA: TGTGCCAGCAGCTTCCGACCCGGAGGAGACTCTGAAGCTTTCTTT
CDR3 protein: CASSFRPGGDSEAFF

clone size: many
J gene: TRBJ1-4
V gene: TRBV2
D gene: TRBD1
CDR3 DNA: TGTGCCAGCAGTGAAAGCCGGACAGGGGGAGATGAAAAACTGTTTTTT
CDR3 protein: CASSESRTGGDEKLFF

clone size: NA
J gene: TRBJ2-7
V gene: TRBV20-1
D gene: TRBD1
CDR3 DNA: TGCAGTCCAGTCCGGGACAGGGTCTCCTACGAGCAGTACTTC
CDR3 protein: CSPVRDRVSYEQYF

clone size: NA
J gene: TRBJ2-5
V gene: TRBV7-6
D gene: NA
CDR3 DNA: TGTGCCAGCAGCGATAAGCACAGCTCGGAGACCCAGTACTTC
CDR3 protein: CASSDKHSSETQYF

clone size: few
J gene: TRBJ2-1
V gene: TRBV24-1
D gene: TRBD2
CDR3 DNA: TGTGCCACCAGTGATTTCAGGACTAGCGGGTCCAATGAGCAGTTCTTC
CDR3 protein: CATSDFRTSGSNEQFF

clone size: NA
J gene: TRBJ2-3
V gene: TRBV7-2
D gene: TRBD2
CDR3 DNA: TGTGCCAGCAGCAACCTAGCGGGAGGGCCCACAGATACGCAGTATTTT
CDR3 protein: CASSNLAGGPTDTQYF

clone size: few
J gene: TRBJ2-4
V gene: TRBV27
D gene: NA
CDR3 DNA: TGTGCCAGCAGTTCAGTCTGGGGAAACATTCAGTACTTC
CDR3 protein: CASSSVWGNIQYF

clone size: NA
J gene: TRBJ2-3
V gene: TRBV20-1
D gene: NA
CDR3 DNA: TGCAGTGCTAGAGATCAACTTAGTATGTATTTT
CDR3 protein: CSARDQLSMYF

clone size: NA
J gene: TRBJ1-6
V gene: TRBV4-2
D gene: NA
CDR3 DNA: TGTGCCAGCAGCCAAGAGTTCGGCAGGGCCTATAATTCACCCCTCCACTTT
CDR3 protein: CASSQEFGRAYNSPLHF

clone size: NA
J gene: TRBJ2-7
V gene: TRBV7-6
D gene: NA
CDR3 DNA: TGTGCCAGCAGCTTAGATTTGGGCAGCACCTGCGAGCAGTACTTC
CDR3 protein: CASSLDLGSTCEQYF

clone size: few
J gene: TRBJ1-5
V gene: TRBV20-1
D gene: TRBD1
CDR3 DNA: TGCAGTGCTAGAGATTTAGGACAGGGTGATCAGCCCCAGCATTTT
CDR3 protein: CSARDLGQGDQPQHF

clone size: NA
J gene: TRBJ1-1
V gene: TRBV20-1
D gene: NA
CDR3 DNA: TGCAGTGCTCCCCCGGGCCGAGGAAACATGAACACTGAAGCTTTCTTT
CDR3 protein: CSAPPGRGNMNTEAFF

clone size: NA
J gene: TRBJ2-7
V gene: TRBV2
D gene: NA
CDR3 DNA: TGTGCCAGCAGTGAAGTCCCGTACGAGCAGTACTTC
CDR3 protein: CASSEVPYEQYF

clone size: NA
J gene: TRBJ2-3
V gene: TRBV7-2
D gene: NA
CDR3 DNA: TGTGCCAGCAGCACGAACGGGGGAAAAGATACGCAGTATTTT
CDR3 protein: CASSTNGGKDTQYF

clone size: NA
J gene: TRBJ1-1
V gene: TRBV25-1
D gene: NA
CDR3 DNA: TGTGCCAGCCTCCGGGACCCTTCCGGGGAAGCTTTCTTT
CDR3 protein: CASLRDPSGEAFF

clone size: NA
J gene: TRBJ2-5
V gene: TRBV7-2
D gene: TRBD1
CDR3 DNA: TGTGCCAGCAGCTCATCCGGGACAGGGGGCCTAGAGACCCAGTACTTC
CDR3 protein: CASSSSGTGGLETQYF

clone size: NA
J gene: TRBJ2-5
V gene: TRBV20-1
D gene: TRBD1
CDR3 DNA: TGCAGTGCTAACGACAGGGATGAGACCCAGTACTTC
CDR3 protein: CSANDRDETQYF

clone size: NA
J gene: TRBJ1-2
V gene: TRBV20-1
D gene: NA
CDR3 DNA: TGCAGTGCTAGAGGGGGGGCAGTGGATAACTACACCTTC
CDR3 protein: CSARGGAVDNYTF

clone size: NA
J gene: TRBJ2-1
V gene: TRBV3-1
D gene: NA
CDR3 DNA: TGTGCCAGCAGCCAATCGACTATCACGAGGGGGTCCGAGCAGTTCTTC
CDR3 protein: CASSQSTITRGSEQFF